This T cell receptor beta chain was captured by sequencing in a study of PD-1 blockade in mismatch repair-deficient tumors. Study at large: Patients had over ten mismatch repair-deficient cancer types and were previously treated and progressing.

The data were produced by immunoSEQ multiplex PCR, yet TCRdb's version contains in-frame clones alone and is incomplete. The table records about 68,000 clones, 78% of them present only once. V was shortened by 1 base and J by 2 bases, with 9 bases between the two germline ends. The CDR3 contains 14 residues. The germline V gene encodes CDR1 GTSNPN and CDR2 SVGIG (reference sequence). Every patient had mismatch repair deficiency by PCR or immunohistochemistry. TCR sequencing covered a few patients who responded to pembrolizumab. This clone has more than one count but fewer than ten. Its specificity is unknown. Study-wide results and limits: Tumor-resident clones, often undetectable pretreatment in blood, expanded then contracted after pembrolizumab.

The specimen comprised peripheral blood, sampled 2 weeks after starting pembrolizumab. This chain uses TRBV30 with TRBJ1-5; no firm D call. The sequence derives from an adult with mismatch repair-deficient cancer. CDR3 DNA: TGTGCCTGGAGTGCTCGGAGCGGCAATCAGCCCCAGCATTTT. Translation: CAWSARSGNQPQHF.